The T cell receptor (beta chain) described here comes from a study of Ad26.COV2.S vaccination and SARS-CoV-2 variants. Study context: This donor came from the COV1001 trial of Ad26.COV2.S.

CDR3 length equals 12 residues. Per germline, CDR1 GTSNPN and CDR2 SVGIG (reference sequence). J was trimmed by 5 bases and V by 7 bases; bases with no gene match: 3. Specified treatment: around 19 received Ad26.COV2.S at low or high dose, single or two shots; about 5 received placebo; per-sample allocation not given. On day 63 after the first injection, vaccine and placebo recipients gave samples. Study findings and constraints: Total T cell responses were possibly underestimated by TCR breadth and depth analyses. Substantial breadth was reportedly displayed by spike-specific CD8+ and CD4+ T cell responses after vaccination.

This clone occurred a few times. Its antigen is still unknown. Clones were sequenced by immunoSEQ multiplex PCR, and TCRdb holds only the in-frame ones, with some missing. Of around 420,000 clones in the sample, roughly 90% were seen once. This receptor was obtained from a person aged 18-65 years who received the Ad26.COV2.S COVID-19 vaccine or a placebo. Here the sequenced sample was peripheral blood, taken in a trial of Ad26.COV2.S vaccine versus placebo. V is TRBV30 and J is TRBJ1-4, with TRBD1 matching 8 bases. The CDR3 sequence: CALDRANEKLFF. The CDR3 region has the DNA TGTGCCTTGGACAGGGCGAATGAAAAACTGTTTTTT.